Detailed here is one T cell receptor beta chain. Assignments of participants to cohorts depended upon their own reported clinical history. Clones were sequenced by immunoSEQ multiplex PCR, and TCRdb holds only the in-frame ones, with some missing. Here the sample spans about 270,000 clones, approximately 88% being singletons. This CDR3 is built from 16 residues. Between the trimmed V and J ends, which lost 0 bases and 14 bases, there was a span of 20 bases. These data belong to a study of blood T cell repertoires in COVID-19. This TCR was sampled from a woman in her 30s who had recovered from COVID-19. The sequencing sample was made of PBMCs or T cells enriched from blood (not recorded which). This chain joins TRBV23-1 and TRBJ1-6; no clear D gene. TRBV23-1 belongs to the ORF category, with a function that is uncertain. The CDR3, as DNA: TGCGCCAGCAGTCAATCGGGTCCCGCCGGGAAATTGTCCCTCCACTTT. The encoded protein is CASSQSGPAGKLSLHF.